Listed below are T cell receptor beta chains from one sample, sequenced in a study of T cells after yellow fever vaccination. TCRdb called the 5' RACE reads again in MiXCR, with one record for every CDR3 protein. The data show 500,000 to 650,000 distinct CDR3 sequences, about 13% seen once. The sequenced sample was PBMCs, obtained on the day of the yellow fever booster vaccination. Receptor source: a young man who received the YFV17D yellow fever vaccine. The CDR3 runs from the conserved cysteine through the conserved F or W. D genes are given only for firm matches. Rows give clone size only sometimes, using once, few, many, or a class for an expanded clone.

size: few; J: TRBJ2-7; V: TRBV9; D: -; DNA: TGTGCCAGCAGCGCCACTCCGAAGAGACTCGGCGAGCAGTACTTC; CDR3: CASSATPKRLGEQYF
size: -; J: TRBJ1-1; V: TRBV29-1; D: -; DNA: TGCAGCGCCCTGAACTCCCGGGAGGAAGCTTTCTTT; CDR3: CSALNSREEAFF
size: few; J: TRBJ2-3; V: TRBV6-2/TRBV6-3; D: -; DNA: TGTGCCAGCAGTTACCCTTATGACGGATACACAGATACGCAGTATTTT; CDR3: CASSYPYDGYTDTQYF
size: many; J: TRBJ2-7; V: TRBV5-6; D: -; DNA: TGTGCCAGCAGCTTGTGGGCCCGGACTACCCCCTCCTACGAGCAGTACTTC; CDR3: CASSLWARTTPSYEQYF
size: -; J: TRBJ2-1; V: TRBV20-1; D: -; DNA: TGCAGGCGCCGAAAAGGTCCTAGCCCCTACAATGAGCAGTTCTTC; CDR3: CRRRKGPSPYNEQFF
size: few; J: TRBJ2-5; V: TRBV12-3/TRBV12-4; D: -; DNA: TGTGCCAGCAGTGGAGGGGCGTCGTACCAAGAGACCCAGTACTTC; CDR3: CASSGGASYQETQYF
size: few; J: TRBJ1-2; V: TRBV4-3; D: TRBD1; DNA: TGCGCCAGCAGCCCCAGCTCGACAGGGGGCTTCTATGGCTACACCTTC; CDR3: CASSPSSTGGFYGYTF
size: few; J: TRBJ2-7; V: TRBV20-1; D: -; DNA: TGCAGTGCTAGTAGTCACGACCGTACCTCCTACGAGCAGTACTTC; CDR3: CSASSHDRTSYEQYF
size: -; J: TRBJ2-2; V: TRBV29-1; D: -; DNA: TGCAGCGTGGACGCGTCCGGGGAGCTGTTTTTT; CDR3: CSVDASGELFF
size: once; J: TRBJ2-1; V: TRBV7-2; D: TRBD1; DNA: TGTGCCAGCAGCCCCGCTTGGGACAGGGGGACCAATGAGCAGTTCTTC; CDR3: CASSPAWDRGTNEQFF
size: -; J: TRBJ2-7; V: TRBV12-3/TRBV12-4; D: TRBD2; DNA: TGTGCCAGCACACCTCCCCGGACTAGCGGGGGCTACGAGCAGTACTTC; CDR3: CASTPPRTSGGYEQYF
size: few; J: TRBJ2-7; V: TRBV11-2; D: -; DNA: TGTGCCAGCAGCTCAGGCCGGGTTTCGGACTACGAGCAGTACTTC; CDR3: CASSSGRVSDYEQYF
size: few; J: TRBJ2-3; V: TRBV6-4; D: TRBD1; DNA: TGTGCCAGCAGGACAGGGAATACGCAGTATTTT; CDR3: CASRTGNTQYF
size: few; J: TRBJ2-7; V: TRBV12-3/TRBV12-4; D: -; DNA: TGTGCCAGCGGCCAGGTTCCCTACGAGCAGTACTTC; CDR3: CASGQVPYEQYF
size: few; J: TRBJ2-1; V: TRBV11-2; D: -; DNA: TGTGCCAGCAGCCCTAGAGTTGGCCGTAGCCATGAGCAGTTCTTC; CDR3: CASSPRVGRSHEQFF
size: -; J: TRBJ2-1; V: TRBV7-7; D: -; DNA: TGTGCTAGCAGCTTAAGCCCCGGGAGTGGGAGTGAGCAGTTCTTC; CDR3: CASSLSPGSGSEQFF
size: many; J: TRBJ1-5; V: TRBV7-9; D: TRBD1; DNA: TGTGCCAGCAAGGGGACAGGCTACAATCAGCCCCAGCATTTT; CDR3: CASKGTGYNQPQHF
size: few; J: TRBJ2-7; V: TRBV5-1; D: TRBD1; DNA: TGCGCCAGCAGCTTCCGGACAGGGATCTACGAGCAGTACTTC; CDR3: CASSFRTGIYEQYF
size: few; J: TRBJ2-7; V: TRBV18; D: -; DNA: TGTGCCAGCTCACCACCATGGACCATAAACTCCGAACAGTACTTC; CDR3: CASSPPWTINSEQYF
size: once; J: TRBJ1-1; V: TRBV20-1; D: -; DNA: TGCAGTGCTAGATCGGGATTCTCTGAAGCTTTCTTT; CDR3: CSARSGFSEAFF
size: few; J: TRBJ2-7; V: TRBV12-3/TRBV12-4; D: TRBD1; DNA: TGTGCCAGCAGCCCGGGACAGGGGACCAAGCAGTACTTC; CDR3: CASSPGQGTKQYF
size: -; J: TRBJ2-5; V: TRBV27; D: -; DNA: TGTGCCAGCAGCAAAGGGCGGGGCAGCGGTCAAGAGACCCAGTACTTC; CDR3: CASSKGRGSGQETQYF
size: few; J: TRBJ2-7; V: TRBV7-2; D: TRBD1; DNA: TGTGCCAGCAGCTTTGACAGGGATTCCCACGAGCAGTACTTC; CDR3: CASSFDRDSHEQYF